Listed below are T cell receptor beta chains from one sample, sequenced in a study of T-cell reconstitution after alpha-beta-depleted transplantation in children. A single record per CDR3 protein comes from TCRdb applying MiXCR to the PCR reads. The sample lists some 490,000 distinct CDR3 sequences; roughly an eighth were seen once. The input for sequencing was PBMCs from the stem cell graft donor, taken from the stem cell graft. These receptors were taken from a human donor who donated a stem cell graft to a child with combined immunodeficiency. Both conserved end residues are part of each CDR3. A D gene is named only where the DNA matches it firmly. Some rows mark clone size as missing; the rest say once, few, many or name a class of expanded clone.

TRBJ2-3,TRBD2,-,TRBV5-1,CASSLHSTSGATDTQYF,TGCGCCAGCAGCCTCCATTCGACTAGCGGGGCCACAGATACGCAGTATTTT
TRBJ1-5,TRBD1,few,TRBV12-3/TRBV12-4,CASARTGRSQPQHF,TGTGCCAGCGCAAGGACAGGTAGATCTCAGCCCCAGCATTTT
TRBJ2-2,-,-,TRBV9,CASSVGQITGELFF,TGTGCCAGCAGCGTAGGACAAATCACCGGGGAGCTGTTTTTT
TRBJ2-7,TRBD1,-,TRBV6-1,CASSPGQGATYEQYF,TGTGCCAGCAGTCCCGGACAGGGGGCCACCTACGAGCAGTACTTC
TRBJ1-2,-,-,TRBV7-3,CASSLTGDASYGYTF,TGTGCCAGCAGCCTAACCGGGGACGCGAGCTATGGCTACACCTTC
TRBJ2-4,TRBD2,few,TRBV2,CASSPPGGLAKNIQYF,TGTGCCAGCAGTCCCCCGGGAGGACTAGCCAAAAACATTCAGTACTTC
TRBJ1-2,-,many,TRBV24-1,CATGGPYGYTF,TGTGCCACCGGAGGTCCCTATGGCTACACCTTC
TRBJ2-1,-,few,TRBV29-1,CSVQDGGSHNEQFF,TGCAGCGTTCAGGACGGAGGGTCCCACAATGAGCAGTTCTTC
TRBJ2-2,-,many,TRBV6-2/TRBV6-3,CASSLFAGELFF,TGTGCCAGCAGTTTATTTGCCGGGGAGCTGTTTTTT
TRBJ1-2,-,few,TRBV5-1,CASTVLGGASGGYTF,TGCGCCAGCACTGTGCTGGGGGGCGCTTCAGGGGGCTACACCTTC
TRBJ2-7,TRBD2,-,TRBV15,CATSTGLAGAYEQYF,TGTGCCACCAGCACCGGACTAGCGGGCGCCTACGAGCAGTACTTC
TRBJ2-7,-,-,TRBV2,CASNREVFEQYF,TGTGCCAGCAATCGAGAGGTATTCGAGCAGTACTTC
TRBJ2-1,TRBD1,-,TRBV18,CASSPEEGQGAGEQFF,TGTGCCAGCTCACCAGAAGAGGGTCAGGGGGCAGGGGAGCAGTTCTTC
TRBJ2-3,TRBD2,many,TRBV10-3,CAIRSGGATDTQYF,TGTGCCATCAGAAGCGGGGGGGCGACAGATACGCAGTATTTT
TRBJ2-3,-,-,TRBV29-1,CSVDFSGSTDTQYF,TGCAGCGTTGATTTTAGCGGATCCACAGATACGCAGTATTTT
TRBJ2-7,-,many,TRBV12-3/TRBV12-4,CASSREWEQYF,TGTGCCAGCAGTAGGGAATGGGAACAGTACTTC
TRBJ2-3,-,few,TRBV7-2,CASSLFVGSFTDTQYF,TGTGCCAGCAGCTTATTCGTTGGGAGTTTCACAGATACGCAGTATTTT
TRBJ2-3,TRBD1,many,TRBV28,CASSAYRGDTQYF,TGTGCCAGCAGTGCCTACAGGGGGGATACGCAGTATTTT
TRBJ2-3,-,many,TRBV29-1,CSDLQGTDTQYF,TGCAGCGACCTACAGGGAACAGATACGCAGTATTTT
TRBJ1-5,-,-,TRBV18,CASSPRRGGQPQHF,TGTGCCAGCTCACCAAGGCGTGGGGGTCAGCCCCAGCATTTT
TRBJ1-3,-,few,TRBV6-2/TRBV6-3,CASSIGPNTIYF,TGTGCCAGCAGCATCGGGCCAAACACCATATATTTT
TRBJ2-3,-,-,TRBV2,CASISTGSTDTQYF,TGTGCCAGCATTTCCACGGGGTCCACAGATACGCAGTATTTT
TRBJ1-2,-,-,TRBV30,CAWRIQERYGYTF,TGTGCCTGGAGAATACAGGAAAGATATGGCTACACCTTC
TRBJ2-5,-,once,TRBV12-3/TRBV12-4,CTSNPGRGTGEVDQETQYF,TGTACCTCCAACCCCGGTCGGGGAACGGGCGAGGTGGACCAAGAGACCCAGTACTTC
TRBJ2-3,TRBD1,-,TRBV11-2,CASSFSRTGNQSTDTQYF,TGTGCCAGCAGCTTTAGTCGGACAGGGAATCAGAGCACAGATACGCAGTATTTT
TRBJ1-6,-,many,TRBV3-1,CASSLARLSPLHF,TGTGCCAGCAGCCTCGCCAGGCTTTCACCCCTCCACTTT
TRBJ2-7,TRBD1,few,TRBV7-9,CASSFARQGIDYEQYF,TGTGCCAGCAGCTTTGCCAGACAGGGCATTGACTACGAGCAGTACTTC
TRBJ2-3,-,-,TRBV5-1,CASSLEGGQGTQYF,TGCGCCAGCAGCTTGGAGGGCGGCCAGGGGACGCAGTATTTT
TRBJ2-7,-,many,TRBV6-5,CASSYSFSSYEQYF,TGTGCCAGCAGTTACTCATTTTCCTCCTACGAGCAGTACTTC
TRBJ2-7,TRBD1,many,TRBV28,CASSLFGTVIYEQYF,TGTGCCAGCAGTTTATTCGGGACAGTTATCTACGAGCAGTACTTC
TRBJ2-7,TRBD2,many,TRBV18,CASSPTLWALAAQGEQYF,TGTGCCAGCTCACCTACCCTTTGGGCACTAGCGGCTCAGGGGGAGCAGTACTTC